This TCR beta chain derives from a study of T cell repertoires in cytomegalovirus infection. One entry per CDR3 protein results from TCRdb running MiXCR on the reads. There are approximately 700,000 distinct CDR3 sequences in the sample; roughly 35% occur only once, and roughly 2.9% lies in the top ten. CDR1 is MNHNS and CDR2 is SASEGT in the germline V gene. The CDR3 consists of 16 residues. V was clipped by 0 bases and J by 1 base, with 12 bases between them. This chain uses TRBV6-1 with TRBJ1-1, with a weak D call TRBD1 (5 bases). The specimen sequenced was PBMCs. This TCR was sampled from a human donor in good health (CMV status not recorded). Some clones in this sample may be carry-over from other donors' samples. In DNA form, the CDR3 reads TGTGCCAGCAGTGAAGCTCTTCAGGGTCGGAACACTGAAGCTTTCTTT. Amino acids: CASSEALQGRNTEAFF.